Given below is one TCR beta chain in context. Its antigen is unknown. The data belong to a study of cytomegalovirus exposure and HLA in healthy donors. Study overall: Earlier results showed some 120 million unique TCR beta sequences derived from some 180 million T cells. Findings and caveats of the study: Earlier findings revealed that most TCR beta V segments proved productive either about 90% or about 30% of the time. Presence/absence comparisons presumed near-even sequencing depth among donors.

In the PCR, 60 Vbeta and 13 Jbeta primers were used. Sequencing was performed with immunoSEQ multiplex PCR; in TCRdb, only in-frame clones are kept and a portion is missing. Among tens of thousands of clones listed, less than 85% were seen once. The CDR3 contains 16 residues. The junction had 8 bases not matched to a gene; V was cut back by 2 bases and J by 5 bases. Germline V lookup: CDR1 SGHRS, CDR2 YFSETQ. The clonotype was recovered from a young woman in good health and CMV-seropositive. Material for sequencing was PBMCs. V usage is TRBV5-1 and J usage is TRBJ2-3; TRBD1 aligns across 10 bases. CDR3: CASSFGDRGEGDTQYF. The CDR3 nucleotides read TGCGCCAGCAGCTTCGGGGACAGGGGTGAAGGAGATACGCAGTATTTT.